This is a list of T cell receptor beta chains from one sample in a study of cytomegalovirus exposure and HLA in healthy donors. Repertoires were generated with immunoSEQ multiplex PCR, while TCRdb's copy carries only in-frame clones and drops some. The top ten hold about 8.9% of the sample, which has 100,000 to 150,000 clones, more than 80% seen once. The source material was PBMCs. Receptors were obtained from a man aged 25-40 years in good health and CMV-seropositive. Both conserved end residues are part of each CDR3.

J,V,length,CDR3
TRBJ2-3,TRBV5-1,14,CASSSLSKTDTQYF
TRBJ2-2,TRBV30,15,CAWSVRLTLTGELFF
TRBJ2-3,TRBV29-1,20,CSVGGALDRGRVSVTDTQYF
TRBJ1-1,TRBV29-1,13,CSVEVGMGTEAFF
TRBJ1-1,TRBV5-8,14,CASSPSTGMGEAFF
TRBJ2-7,TRBV6-6,14,CASSGRDKIYEQYF
TRBJ2-2,TRBV28,13,CASTGDNTGELFF
TRBJ2-7,TRBV2,14,CASRETGIPYEQYF
TRBJ2-2,TRBV5-1,16,CASSLDGGGATGELFF
TRBJ1-2,TRBV27,14,CASRPLGGIYGYTF
-,TRBV25-1,13,CASSPRSRYEQYF
TRBJ2-3,TRBV5-1,16,CASSLGPNRGTDTQYF
TRBJ2-7,TRBV12-5,14,CASSRPPEAYEQYF
TRBJ1-5,TRBV30,15,CAWSGNGHPNQPQHF
TRBJ1-6,TRBV2,15,CASSLKSSYNSPLHF
TRBJ2-2,TRBV5-1,15,CASSLVGGDTGELFF
TRBJ1-6,TRBV5-1,15,CASSVGGQGQAPLHF
TRBJ2-3,TRBV6-4,15,CASSDSGGATDTQYF
TRBJ2-5,TRBV19,14,CASSIVASSETQYF
TRBJ1-1,TRBV4-1,13,CASSRSANTEAFF
TRBJ2-7,TRBV6-5,13,CASINPGTDEQYF
TRBJ2-1,TRBV7-9,12,CASSLSRNEQFF
TRBJ2-7,TRBV29-1,12,CSGQGLSYEQYF
TRBJ2-2,TRBV5-1,17,CASSPLGGTTNTGELFF
TRBJ1-5,TRBV6-6,14,CASKTDRSNQPQHF
TRBJ2-7,TRBV6-4,20,CASSDSVKWVRTSGGDEQYF
TRBJ2-7,TRBV29-1,14,CSVASRTGGDEQYF
TRBJ2-1,TRBV7-7,14,CASSSGGVGNEQFF
TRBJ1-2,TRBV25-1,16,CASSEGGQAHNYGYTF
TRBJ2-7,TRBV6-5,13,CASSLRVDSKQYF
TRBJ1-2,TRBV14,13,CASSRDRDYGYTF
TRBJ2-2,TRBV6-6,15,CASSLQGSNTGELFF
TRBJ2-7,TRBV7-9,13,CASSYETGREQYF
TRBJ2-2,TRBV6-6,16,CASSYAQRGGTGELFF
TRBJ2-3,TRBV6-4,14,CASSDADRGNTQYF
TRBJ2-1,TRBV19,14,CASSGIDRENEQFF
TRBJ1-1,TRBV5-1,13,CASSLADKDEAFF
TRBJ2-2,TRBV7-6,12,CASSLRGGELFF
-,TRBV10-3,16,CAISDSYAGDSYEQYF
TRBJ2-5,TRBV2,15,CASGGDSRLQETQYF
TRBJ1-2,TRBV6-1,14,CASSEGLAGRGYTF
TRBJ2-4,TRBV7-2,15,CASSLGWAGRNIQYF
TRBJ1-2,TRBV19,12,CASSQGASGYTF
TRBJ1-2,TRBV5-1,15,CASSLDATGHYGYTF
TRBJ2-2,TRBV27,15,CASSRQGRGPGELFF
TRBJ1-5,TRBV7-8,13,CASTLYSNQPQHF
TRBJ2-1,TRBV7-6,14,CASSFGQGDNEQFF
TRBJ2-3,TRBV6-1,18,CASSESIWGSGSTDTQYF